This TCR beta chain was retrieved from a study of cytomegalovirus exposure and HLA in healthy donors. Study-level information: Previous work identified roughly 120 million unique TCR beta sequences from about 200 million T cells.

PCR primers comprised 60 Vbeta and 13 Jbeta primers. Clones were read by immunoSEQ multiplex PCR, and TCRdb kept only the in-frame ones, dropping some. The sample has roughly 150,000 clones, roughly 71% seen once. Trimming shortened V by 0 bases and J by 0 bases, and 11 bases separated the two germline ends. The CDR3 has 17 amino acids. CDR1 and CDR2 (germline): LGHNA, YNFKEQ. The receptor's source is a man younger than 45 in good health and CMV-seronegative. V and J are TRBV4-2 and TRBJ2-2; D is ambiguous. Sequenced input: PBMCs. Here the CDR3 DNA reads TGTGCCAGCAGCCAAGATGTGGCTAGTACGAACACCGGGGAGCTGTTTTTT. It is translated as CASSQDVASTNTGELFF.